Listed below are T cell receptor beta chains from one sample, sequenced in a study of shared clonotypes between healthy human individuals. Profiled with immunoSEQ multiplex PCR; TCRdb holds only in-frame clones, not every one. The table records millions of clones, less than 95% of them present only once. What was sequenced was naive CD8+ T cells sorted from blood. The receptors were sampled from a man younger than 35 in good health. Both conserved end residues are trimmed from each CDR3. The order of the fields is CDR3 protein, V gene, J gene, clone size. Clone sizes are given selectively: once, few, many, or a class where the clone is expanded.

CDR3 protein: ASSPGMSTGELF
V gene: TRBV2
J gene: TRBJ2-2
clone size: .

CDR3 protein: ASSQGQGAFYGYT
V gene: TRBV14
J gene: TRBJ1-2
clone size: .

CDR3 protein: ASSYLPGAKNIQY
V gene: TRBV6-5
J gene: TRBJ2-4
clone size: .

CDR3 protein: ASRSGTSYEQY
V gene: TRBV7-9
J gene: TRBJ2-7
clone size: .

CDR3 protein: ASSPGNNYEQY
V gene: TRBV5-6
J gene: TRBJ2-7
clone size: .

CDR3 protein: ASSLRLYRIDEQY
V gene: TRBV7-9
J gene: TRBJ2-7
clone size: .

CDR3 protein: SVGGGSSYEQY
V gene: TRBV29-1
J gene: TRBJ2-7
clone size: .

CDR3 protein: ASSLSYGVAGINNEQF
V gene: TRBV7-9
J gene: TRBJ2-1
clone size: .

CDR3 protein: SVEEDNQETQY
V gene: TRBV29-1
J gene: TRBJ2-5
clone size: .

CDR3 protein: ASSQDTGEGNTIY
V gene: TRBV4-1
J gene: TRBJ1-3
clone size: .

CDR3 protein: ASSAGTGNVKNIQY
V gene: TRBV6-1
J gene: TRBJ2-4
clone size: .

CDR3 protein: ASSFWGENTEAF
V gene: TRBV28
J gene: TRBJ1-1
clone size: .

CDR3 protein: ASSLWESGDPNYGYT
V gene: TRBV5-8
J gene: TRBJ1-2
clone size: .

CDR3 protein: SVAGGVNTEAF
V gene: TRBV29-1
J gene: TRBJ1-1
clone size: .

CDR3 protein: ASSWGGESSYEQY
V gene: TRBV27
J gene: TRBJ2-7
clone size: .

CDR3 protein: ASSHIRDIDSYEQY
V gene: TRBV4-1
J gene: TRBJ2-7
clone size: .

CDR3 protein: ASSKVGVEAF
V gene: TRBV21-1
J gene: TRBJ1-1
clone size: .

CDR3 protein: ASSAGGNYGYT
V gene: TRBV9
J gene: TRBJ1-2
clone size: .

CDR3 protein: ASSLISQTSTDTQY
V gene: TRBV5-4
J gene: TRBJ2-3
clone size: .

CDR3 protein: RAGPYKTLEAF
V gene: TRBV12-2
J gene: TRBJ1-1
clone size: once

CDR3 protein: ASGRTSGTYEQY
V gene: TRBV6-5
J gene: TRBJ2-7
clone size: .

CDR3 protein: ASNPQGPYNEQF
V gene: TRBV19
J gene: TRBJ2-1
clone size: .

CDR3 protein: ASTGQGVNEQY
V gene: TRBV6-6
J gene: TRBJ2-7
clone size: .

CDR3 protein: ASSVGGGPNEQF
V gene: TRBV9
J gene: TRBJ2-1
clone size: .

CDR3 protein: ASSHQPGASGTEQY
V gene: TRBV4-1
J gene: TRBJ2-7
clone size: .

CDR3 protein: ATSRDPGVGQPQH
V gene: TRBV15
J gene: TRBJ1-5
clone size: .

CDR3 protein: ASTGGRLNTEAF
V gene: TRBV28
J gene: TRBJ1-1
clone size: .

CDR3 protein: ASSSATPGQGSSYNEQF
V gene: TRBV7-6
J gene: TRBJ2-1
clone size: .

CDR3 protein: ASSDGRGPIHSGNTIY
V gene: TRBV10-1
J gene: TRBJ1-3
clone size: .